The T cell receptor (beta chain) under discussion was sequenced for a study of metastatic and nonmetastatic thyroid tumors. Across the whole study: Repertoire data that came from the blood and tumor or nodule tissue of malignant and benign thyroid patients were compared.

Using MiXCR, TCRdb reanalyzed the PCR reads. The sample carries nearly 25,000 clones, roughly an eighth recorded once. Study outcomes and limitations: Versus benign nodules, malignant thyroid tumors reportedly had significantly higher TCR beta diversity, in blood and tumor.

There are many counts of this clone. Its antigen is as yet unknown. Treatment of any kind had been given to no patient before thyroid surgery. The sequenced material came from blood. The receptor's source is a female donor with papillary thyroid cancer or a benign thyroid nodule (not recorded which). Some clones in this sample may be carry-over from other donors' samples.

Here the CDR3 DNA reads TGTGCCAGCACCCAAGATAGCGGGAGAGGAACAGATACGCAGTATTTT. Its protein is CASTQDSGRGTDTQYF. The chain has TRBV6-4 and TRBJ2-3; 9 bases align to TRBD2. This CDR3 has 16 amino acids. With V trimmed by 7 bases and J by 3 bases, 11 bases remained unmatched. Per the germline V gene, CDR1 is MRHNA and CDR2 is SNTAGT.